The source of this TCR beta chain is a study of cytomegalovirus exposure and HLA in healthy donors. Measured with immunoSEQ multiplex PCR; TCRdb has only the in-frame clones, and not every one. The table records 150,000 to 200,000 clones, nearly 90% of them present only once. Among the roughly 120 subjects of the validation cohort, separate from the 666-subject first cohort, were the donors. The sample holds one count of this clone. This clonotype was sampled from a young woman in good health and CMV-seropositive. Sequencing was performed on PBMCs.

Here the CDR3 reads CASSAPPGRTGELFF. DNA for the CDR3: TGTGCCAGCAGCGCTCCCCCAGGCCGCACCGGGGAGCTGTTTTTT. The gene calls are TRBV9 and TRBJ2-2; D gene ambiguous. This CDR3 is built from 15 residues. Trimming pared 3 bases from V and 4 bases from J, leaving 13 bases between. CDR1 and CDR2 (germline): SGDLS, YYNGEE.